Listed below are T cell receptor beta chains from one sample, sequenced in a study of HIV-infected children after antiretroviral therapy interruption. MiXCR, run by TCRdb on the 3' RACE reads, gives a single entry per CDR3 protein. The sample lists over 35,000 distinct CDR3 sequences, less than 8.5% seen once, with about 1% in the top ten. The sequences come from CD45RA+ CD4+ T cells from PBMCs, pooled from several time points, collected from a donor given antiretroviral therapy, either interrupted or continuous. These receptor sequences come from a pool of human donors with HIV. The CDR3 runs from the conserved cysteine through the conserved F or W. Fields, in order: clone size, D gene, J gene, V gene, CDR3 protein, CDR3 DNA. A D gene is named only where the DNA matches it firmly. Size values are once, few and many counts, or a class for expanded clones, and some rows have none.

many,TRBD1,TRBJ2-7,TRBV5-6,CASSWDRAAYEQYF,TGTGCCAGCAGCTGGGACAGGGCGGCCTACGAGCAGTACTTC
many,-,TRBJ1-5,TRBV19,CASTRGGTQPQHF,TGTGCCAGTACCCGTGGGGGGACACAGCCCCAGCATTTT
many,-,TRBJ2-7,TRBV29-1,CSARLGYEQYF,TGCAGCGCCAGACTCGGCTACGAGCAGTACTTC
many,-,TRBJ1-2,TRBV7-9,CASSPDLYGYTF,TGTGCCAGCAGCCCAGACCTCTATGGCTACACCTTC
many,TRBD1,TRBJ2-4,TRBV7-3,CASSQGANLAKNIQYF,TGTGCCAGCAGTCAGGGGGCTAATCTAGCCAAAAACATTCAGTACTTC
many,-,TRBJ2-4,TRBV13,CASSLWGNTLYF,TGTGCCAGCTCTCTCTGGGGAAACACCTTGTACTTT
-,-,TRBJ1-2,TRBV5-2,CASNAVPGQRPNYGYTF,TGTGCCAGCAACGCGGTCCCGGGACAGCGTCCTAACTATGGCTACACCTTC
many,-,TRBJ2-7,TRBV6-6,CASMGTASSYEQYF,TGTGCCAGCATGGGGACCGCAAGCTCCTACGAGCAGTACTTC
many,-,TRBJ1-1,TRBV12-3/TRBV12-4,CASSYGMNTEAFF,TGTGCCAGCAGTTATGGGATGAACACTGAAGCTTTCTTT
many,-,TRBJ2-1,TRBV5-1,CASSLPGIHNEQFF,TGCGCCAGCAGCTTGCCAGGTATCCACAATGAGCAGTTCTTC
few,TRBD1,TRBJ2-1,TRBV7-2,CASSFDRGSNEQFF,TGTGCCAGCAGCTTCGACAGGGGATCGAATGAGCAGTTCTTC
many,TRBD1,TRBJ2-3,TRBV20-1,CSYGQGLSTDTQYF,TGCAGTTATGGACAGGGCCTGAGCACAGATACGCAGTATTTT
many,TRBD1,TRBJ1-5,TRBV12-3/TRBV12-4,CASSLFSGAGGQPQHF,TGTGCCAGCAGTTTATTCTCGGGGGCAGGGGGTCAGCCCCAGCATTTT
-,-,TRBJ2-2,TRBV7-2,CASSLLRPGELFF,TGTGCCAGCAGCTTATTGCGTCCCGGGGAGCTGTTTTTT
many,TRBD2,TRBJ2-1,TRBV18,CASSPGSGAYNEQFF,TGTGCCAGCTCACCAGGTAGCGGGGCCTACAATGAGCAGTTCTTC
few,-,TRBJ1-5,TRBV12-3/TRBV12-4,CASSPATWEGAGQPQHF,TGTGCCAGCAGCCCTGCTACGTGGGAAGGAGCTGGTCAGCCCCAGCATTTT
few,-,TRBJ2-7,TRBV19,CASSTSGPYEQYF,TGTGCCAGTAGTACGTCAGGGCCCTACGAGCAGTACTTC
many,TRBD1,TRBJ1-3,TRBV19,CASRPGTGVGNTIYF,TGTGCCAGTAGACCCGGGACAGGGGTTGGAAACACCATATATTTT
many,TRBD1,TRBJ2-3,TRBV29-1,CSVDPTLRTGKGTDTQYF,TGCAGCGTTGACCCAACTCTTCGGACAGGGAAGGGCACAGATACGCAGTATTTT
many,TRBD2,TRBJ2-1,TRBV7-9,CASSHLRDYPYNEQFF,TGTGCCAGCAGTCACCTACGGGACTACCCCTACAATGAGCAGTTCTTC
many,TRBD1,TRBJ1-1,TRBV5-1,CASSFTRQGMSLRTEAFF,TGCGCCAGCAGCTTTACCCGACAGGGGATGAGTCTACGCACTGAAGCTTTCTTT
few,-,TRBJ2-7,TRBV19,CASSIDRRGYYEQYF,TGTGCCAGTAGCATCGACAGGAGAGGGTACTACGAGCAGTACTTC
many,-,TRBJ2-7,TRBV2,CASEGGGLEQYF,TGTGCCAGCGAGGGGGGGGGGCTCGAGCAGTACTTC
many,-,TRBJ1-5,TRBV19,CASSTGGSTGQLYF,TGTGCCAGCAGTACTGGGGGAAGCACCGGGCAGCTCTACTTT
many,-,TRBJ1-1,TRBV6-5,CASRGAGTGSAEAFF,TGTGCCAGCAGGGGCGCCGGCACAGGGAGCGCTGAAGCTTTCTTT
few,-,TRBJ1-1,TRBV11-2,CASSLGTNLNTEAFF,TGTGCCAGCAGCTTAGGGACAAATTTGAACACTGAAGCTTTCTTT
many,-,TRBJ1-6,TRBV20-1,CSAYQGWGPSESPLHF,TGCAGTGCATACCAGGGCTGGGGGCCTTCGGAATCACCCCTCCACTTT
few,-,TRBJ2-5,TRBV6-1,CASSEDRLRETQYF,TGTGCCAGCAGTGAAGACAGGTTGAGGGAGACCCAGTACTTC
many,TRBD2,TRBJ2-7,TRBV19,CASSRSGGSYEQYF,TGTGCCAGTAGTCGATCGGGAGGCTCCTACGAGCAGTACTTC
many,TRBD1,TRBJ2-7,TRBV29-1,CSVAPRQGSYEQYF,TGCAGCGTTGCCCCTCGACAGGGCTCCTACGAGCAGTACTTC
many,TRBD1,TRBJ2-7,TRBV7-8,CASSSRRDRADEQYF,TGTGCCAGCAGCTCTCGACGGGACAGGGCAGACGAGCAGTACTTC